The subject of this entry is one TCR beta chain. Antigen unknown. CDR1 and CDR2 (germline): SGHNT, YYREEE (reference sequence). Trimming shortened V by 2 bases and J by 0 bases, and 10 bases separated the two germline ends. CDR3 length equals 15 residues. The data were taken from a study of cytomegalovirus exposure and HLA in healthy donors. Findings of the study overall: Near-uniform donor sequencing depth was presumed by presence/absence analyses. When a later analysis compared HLA-associated TCR beta chains with equally common others, the HLA-associated chains turned out to be more clonally expanded and to have lower generation probabilities. The only immune exposure information that was available was CMV serostatus.

The PCR used 60 Vbeta and 13 Jbeta primers. Generated by immunoSEQ multiplex PCR, the TCRdb table keeps only in-frame clones and is missing some. The sample holds about 150,000 clones, over 60% seen once. The chain combines TRBV5-4 with TRBJ2-3; maybe TRBD2 (6 bases). The TCR was taken from a man aged 35 to 55 in good health and CMV-seropositive. The sample was PBMCs. CDR3: CASSFGRGSTDTQYF. The CDR3 DNA follows: TGTGCCAGCAGCTTCGGGCGGGGTAGCACAGATACGCAGTATTTT.